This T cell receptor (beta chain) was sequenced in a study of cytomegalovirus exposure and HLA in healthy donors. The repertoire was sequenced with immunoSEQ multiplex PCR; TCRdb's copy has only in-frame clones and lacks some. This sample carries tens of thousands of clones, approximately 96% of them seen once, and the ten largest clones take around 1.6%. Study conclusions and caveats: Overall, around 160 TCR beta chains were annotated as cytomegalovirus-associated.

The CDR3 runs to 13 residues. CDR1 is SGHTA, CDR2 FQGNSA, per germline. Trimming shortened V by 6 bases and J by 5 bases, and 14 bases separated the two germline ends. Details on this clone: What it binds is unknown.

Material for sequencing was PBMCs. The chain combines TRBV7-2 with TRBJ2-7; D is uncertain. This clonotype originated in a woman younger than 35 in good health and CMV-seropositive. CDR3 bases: TGTGCCAGCAGTCCTACCTCCGGTGACGAGCAGTACTTC. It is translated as CASSPTSGDEQYF. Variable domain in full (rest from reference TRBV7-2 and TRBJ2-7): GAGVSQSPSNKVTEKGKDVELRCDPISGHTALYWYRQSLGQGLEFLIYFQGNSAPDKSGLPSDRFSAERTGGSVSTLTIQRTQQEDSAVYLCASSPTSGDEQYFGPGTRLTVT.